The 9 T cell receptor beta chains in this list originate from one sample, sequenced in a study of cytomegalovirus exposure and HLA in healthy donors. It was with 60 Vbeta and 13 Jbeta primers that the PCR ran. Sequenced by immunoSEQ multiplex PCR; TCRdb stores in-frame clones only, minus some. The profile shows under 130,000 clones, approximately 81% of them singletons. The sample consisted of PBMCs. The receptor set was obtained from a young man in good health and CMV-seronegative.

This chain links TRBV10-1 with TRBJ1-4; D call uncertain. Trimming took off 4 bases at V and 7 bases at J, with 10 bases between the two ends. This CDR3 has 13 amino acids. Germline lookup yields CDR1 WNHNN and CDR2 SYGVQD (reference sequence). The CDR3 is CASSARNREKLFF. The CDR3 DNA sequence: TGCGCCAGCAGTGCCAGGAATCGTGAAAAACTGTTTTTT.

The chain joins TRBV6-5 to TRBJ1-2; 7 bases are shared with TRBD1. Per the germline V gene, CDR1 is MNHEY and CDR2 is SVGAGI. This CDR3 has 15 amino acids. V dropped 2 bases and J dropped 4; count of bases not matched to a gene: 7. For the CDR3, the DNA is TGTGCCAGCAGTTACGCTTACAGGGGCGGCTATGGCTACACCTTC. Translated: CASSYAYRGGYGYTF.

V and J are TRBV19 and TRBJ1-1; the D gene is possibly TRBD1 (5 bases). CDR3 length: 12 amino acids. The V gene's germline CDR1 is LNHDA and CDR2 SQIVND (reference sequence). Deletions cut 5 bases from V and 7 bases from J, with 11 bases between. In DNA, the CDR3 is TGTGCCAGTAGTGGGGCCCGGCTTGAAGCTTTCTTT. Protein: CASSGARLEAFF.

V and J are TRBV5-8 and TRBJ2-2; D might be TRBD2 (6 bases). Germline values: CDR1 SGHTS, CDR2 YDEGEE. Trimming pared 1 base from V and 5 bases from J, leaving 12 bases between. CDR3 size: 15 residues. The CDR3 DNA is TGTGCCAGCAGCTTGTTTACTAGCAGAACCGGGGAGCTGTTTTTT. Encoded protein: CASSLFTSRTGELFF.

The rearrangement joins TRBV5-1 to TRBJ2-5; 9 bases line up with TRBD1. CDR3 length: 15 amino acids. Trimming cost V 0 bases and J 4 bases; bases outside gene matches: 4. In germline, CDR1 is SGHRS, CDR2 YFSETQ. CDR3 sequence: CASSLDRGRGETQYF. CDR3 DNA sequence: TGCGCCAGCAGCTTGGACAGGGGGCGCGGAGAGACCCAGTACTTC.

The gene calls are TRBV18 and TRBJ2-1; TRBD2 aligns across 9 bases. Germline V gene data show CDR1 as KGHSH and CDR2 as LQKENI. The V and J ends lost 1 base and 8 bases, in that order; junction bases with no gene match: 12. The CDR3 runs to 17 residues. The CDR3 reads CASSPQRLAGPKDEQFF. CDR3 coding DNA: TGTGCCAGCTCACCACAACGGCTAGCGGGACCTAAAGATGAGCAGTTCTTC.

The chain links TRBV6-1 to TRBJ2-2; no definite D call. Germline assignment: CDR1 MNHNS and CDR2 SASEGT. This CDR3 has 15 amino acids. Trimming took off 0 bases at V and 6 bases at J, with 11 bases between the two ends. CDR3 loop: CASSEAEQVSGELFF. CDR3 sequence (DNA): TGTGCCAGCAGTGAAGCCGAGCAGGTTTCCGGGGAGCTGTTTTTT.

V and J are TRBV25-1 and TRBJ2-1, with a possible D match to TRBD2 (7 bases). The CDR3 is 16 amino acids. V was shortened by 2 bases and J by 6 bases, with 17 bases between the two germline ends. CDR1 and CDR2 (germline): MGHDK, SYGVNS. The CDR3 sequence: CASSEHGEGGANEQFF. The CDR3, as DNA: TGTGCCAGCAGTGAACATGGGGAGGGGGGGGCCAATGAGCAGTTCTTC.

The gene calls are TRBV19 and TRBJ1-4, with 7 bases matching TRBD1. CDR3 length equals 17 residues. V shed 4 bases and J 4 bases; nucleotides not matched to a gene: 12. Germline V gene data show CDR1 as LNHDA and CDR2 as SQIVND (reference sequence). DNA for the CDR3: TGTGCCAGTAGTACAACCACTACCGGGACAGATAATGAAAAACTGTTTTTT. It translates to CASSTTTTGTDNEKLFF.